This T cell receptor beta chain derives from a study of CD8 T cells in Susac syndrome. The CDR3 loop spans 15 amino acids. Deletions cut 4 bases from V and 1 base from J, with 15 bases between. Germline V gene lookup returns CDR1 SGHRS and CDR2 YFSETQ. With random hexamers, roughly 0.5 to 1 ug RNA was reverse transcribed. The authors amplified TCR beta CDR3 across 54 Vbeta and 13 Jbeta using immunoSEQ multiplex PCR. TCRdb reprocessed the immunoSEQ multiplex PCR reads via MiXCR and lists one record per CDR3 protein. The top ten hold 0.085% to 0.12% of the sample, which has some 200,000 distinct CDR3 sequences, about 94% seen once. Sequencing targeted TCR beta in blood CD8+ and CD4+ T cells. Healthy donors matched for age and sex were used as controls. TEMRA cells were FACS-enriched, while CD8+ and CD4+ T cells were negatively isolated.

V usage is TRBV5-1 and J usage is TRBJ2-7, with D perhaps matching TRBD2 (5 bases). Sequenced: CD4+ T cells from PBMCs. This TCR came from a human donor in good health. The CDR3 coding sequence is TGCGCCAGCAGCCCCGACGAGCGGCCGTCCTACGAGCAGTACTTC. Amino acids: CASSPDERPSYEQYF.